The 27 T cell receptor beta chains listed next were all sequenced from one sample in a study of regulatory T cells in long-lasting Graves disease. This sample's time point: newly diagnosed GD, antithyroid drugs for less than 3 months. TCR sequences were obtained from RNA taken from PBMCs. The TCR beta library used iRepertoire HTBI primers with Arm-PCR amplification of CDR3. In TCRdb, the multiplex PCR reads were re-called with MiXCR into one record per CDR3 protein. The sample includes fewer than 400,000 distinct CDR3 sequences, 15% to 20% of them seen just once. Sample: peripheral blood mononuclear cells (PBMCs), taken at new diagnosis, from a patient treated with antithyroid drugs. These receptors were taken from a female donor with Graves disease.

This clonotype was seen at least ten times. The V and J genes are TRBV7-3 and TRBJ2-5; unclear D gene. Trimming took off 4 bases at V and 2 bases at J, with 8 bases between the two ends. The germline V gene has CDR1 SGHTA and CDR2 FQGTGA. The CDR3 is 13 amino acids. The CDR3 loop reads CASSSNGQETQYF. The CDR3 DNA reads TGTGCCAGCAGCTCTAACGGGCAAGAGACCCAGTACTTC. Looking up the rest from reference TRBV7-3 and TRBJ2-5 gives the full variable domain: GAGVSQTPSNKVTEKGKYVELRCDPISGHTALYWYRQSLGQGPEFLIYFQGTGAADDSGLPNDRFFAVRPEGSVSTLKIQRTERGDSAVYLCASSSNGQETQYFGPGTRLLVL.

The sample holds one count of this clonotype. A far larger clone differs by one base, so this is likely a read error. This chain connects TRBV30 to TRBJ2-4, with D possibly being TRBD1 or TRBD2 (5 bases each). Trimming pared 0 bases from V and 13 bases from J, leaving 16 bases between. The CDR3 loop spans 13 amino acids. Per germline, CDR1 GTSNPN and CDR2 SVGIG (reference sequence). The CDR3 sequence: CAWSVRGAEAQYF. The CDR3 nucleotides are TGTGCCTGGAGTGTACGAGGGGCAGAGGCCCAGTACTTC.

This clonotype has a handful of counts. Given a much more abundant clone one base away, this may be a read error. The chain combines TRBV27 with TRBJ1-1; D not resolved. Germline V lookup: CDR1 MNHEY, CDR2 SMNVEV (reference sequence). The CDR3 consists of 11 residues. The CDR3 DNA sequence: TGTGCCAGCATTTCGTATTCTGAAGCTTCCTTT. It translates to CASISYSEASF.

A few counts support this clonotype. The chain has TRBV7-9 and TRBJ2-7; D may be TRBD2 (5 bases). CDR3 length: 13 residues. V was cut by 4 bases and J by 4 bases, with 11 bases left in between. Germline assignment: CDR1 SEHNR and CDR2 FQNEAQ (reference sequence). The CDR3 DNA is TGTGCCAGCAGCTCACCGGGGATTTACGAGCAGTACTTC. Translating it yields CASSSPGIYEQYF.

This clonotype was picked up many times. This rearrangement joins TRBV20-1 to TRBJ2-5; D unresolved. V shed 1 base and J shed 2 bases, with 8 bases lying between them. CDR1 and CDR2 from the germline V gene are DFQATT and SNEGSKA (reference sequence). The CDR3 runs to 13 residues. The DNA for the CDR3 is TGCAGTGCTAGAGTTGAAGCTCAAGAGACCCAGTACTTC. This encodes CSARVEAQETQYF.

This clonotype was detected ten times or more. This chain links TRBV24-1 with TRBJ2-7; the D gene is possibly TRBD2 (7 bases). Trimming removed 7 bases from V and 0 bases from J, with 18 bases in between. This CDR3 has 16 amino acids. Germline assignment: CDR1 KGHDR and CDR2 SFDVKD. The CDR3 bases are TGTGCCACCAGCGGGGGGCCGCAGGGCCTCTCCTACGAGCAGTACTTC. Its protein is CATSGGPQGLSYEQYF.

Points on this clonotype: Compared with germline, one end of the junction differs, possibly owing to a read error. This CDR3 reads CSFDPTSGQGGIETQYF. CDR3 sequence (DNA): TGCAGCTTTGACCCGACTAGCGGGCAGGGTGGTATAGAGACCCAGTACTTC. V is TRBV29-1 and J is TRBJ2-5, with 10 bases that match TRBD2. Looked up from germline, CDR1 is SQVTM and CDR2 is ANQGSEA. The length of the CDR3 is 17 residues.

This clonotype occurred a few times. This sequence joins TRBV19 and TRBJ2-4, with TRBD1 matching 8 bases. The germline V gene has CDR1 LNHDA and CDR2 SQIVND (reference sequence). The junction had 4 bases not matched to a gene; V was cut back by 3 bases and J by 6 bases. This CDR3 region has 14 residues. The CDR3 spells CASSIGTGRNIQYF. CDR3 coding DNA: TGTGCCAGTAGTATCGGGACAGGACGAAACATTCAGTACTTC.

This clonotype has at least ten counts. The chain employs TRBV2 and TRBJ2-7, with 8 bases aligning to TRBD2. CDR3 length equals 15 residues. V shed 5 bases, J shed 4 bases, and the junction held 10 bases outside the gene matches. Germline V CDR1 and CDR2: SNHLY, FYNNEI. CDR3 sequence reads: CASSSGTRVVYEQYF. The DNA for the CDR3 is TGTGCCAGCAGTTCCGGGACTAGGGTCGTATACGAGCAGTACTTC.

This clonotype was seen many times. The chain couples TRBV12-3 or TRBV12-4 to TRBJ2-3, with 10 bases fitting TRBD2. The length of the CDR3 is 16 residues. J was trimmed by 1 base and V by 5 bases; bases with no gene match: 6. Here the CDR3 DNA reads TGTGCCAGCAGTCCAAGTCTAGCGGGAGGCACAGATACGCAGTATTTT. It is translated as CASSPSLAGGTDTQYF.

In its sample, this clonotype was seen many times. The J gene is TRBJ1-1, the V gene TRBV27, with D uncertain. CDR1 MNHEY and CDR2 SMNVEV come from the germline V gene (reference sequence). There are 13 residues in the CDR3. Trimming cost V 6 bases and J 3 bases, with 11 bases left between them. CDR3 region: CASSVKSYTEAFF. The DNA for the CDR3 is TGTGCCAGCAGCGTCAAATCGTACACTGAAGCTTTCTTT.

This clonotype was found many times. This chain joins TRBV6-2 or TRBV6-3 and TRBJ2-1; unclear D gene. Germline CDR1 MNHEY, CDR2 SVGEGT. Trimming shortened V by 2 bases and J by 8 bases, and 10 bases separated the two germline ends. The CDR3 consists of 13 residues. The DNA of the CDR3 is TGTGCCAGCAGTTACGCCAGCCCCCATGAGCAGTTCTTC. Translation: CASSYASPHEQFF.

This clonotype was detected ten times or more. The chain has TRBV7-9 and TRBJ1-5; 7 bases fit TRBD1. Per germline, CDR1 SEHNR and CDR2 FQNEAQ (reference sequence). This CDR3 contains 12 residues. V dropped 8 bases and J dropped 7; count of bases not matched to a gene: 5. CDR3 DNA: TGTGCCAGCGGCCAGGGGGACCAGCCCCAGCATTTT. Translated, it gives CASGQGDQPQHF.

This clonotype was counted a few times. This rearrangement joins TRBV10-1 to TRBJ2-5, with 9 bases aligning to TRBD1. Germline values: CDR1 WNHNN, CDR2 SYGVQD (reference sequence). V lost 6 bases, J lost 5 bases, and 10 bases stayed unmatched. CDR3 length: 15 amino acids. The CDR3, as DNA: TGCGCCAGCAGCCCCGGGACAGGGAATCGGGAGACCCAGTACTTC. It yields the protein CASSPGTGNRETQYF.

At least ten counts were recorded for this clonotype. The chain joins TRBV10-3 to TRBJ2-7; D is perhaps TRBD2 (6 bases). This CDR3 is 14 amino acids long. The V gene lost 3 bases and the J gene lost 1 base, with 10 bases spanning the gap. Germline CDR1 ENHRY, CDR2 SYGVKD. CDR3 loop: CAISDNSGSYEQYF. The DNA of the CDR3 is TGTGCCATCAGTGATAATAGCGGTTCCTACGAGCAGTACTTC.

This clonotype was observed at least ten times. The J gene is TRBJ2-1, the V gene TRBV24-1; TRBD1 is a possible D gene (6 bases). V lost 6 bases, J lost 7 bases, and 12 bases lay in between. CDR1 is KGHDR, CDR2 SFDVKD, per germline. The CDR3 contains 13 residues. CDR3 region: CATSPAGENEQFF. In DNA form, the CDR3 reads TGTGCCACCAGTCCGGCAGGGGAGAATGAGCAGTTCTTC.

This clonotype occurred many times. The V gene is TRBV2, the J gene TRBJ2-5; 9 nucleotides align to TRBD1. In germline, CDR1 is SNHLY, CDR2 FYNNEI. The CDR3 has 15 amino acids. Losses at the gene ends were 6 bases for V and 5 bases for J; bases not matched to a gene: 10. CDR3 residues: CASRDGQGPSETQYF. Written as DNA, the CDR3 is TGTGCCAGCAGGGACGGACAGGGGCCTTCTGAGACCCAGTACTTC.

This clonotype was seen only a few times. This clone may be a read error of a much larger clone one base away. The genes are TRBV6-1 and TRBJ2-7; D uncertain. In germline, CDR1 is MNHNS, CDR2 SASEGT. The CDR3 spans 12 residues. CDR3 region: CVSCQYSYEQYF. The CDR3 nucleotides read TGTGTCAGCTGTCAGTATTCCTACGAGCAGTACTTC.

The sample holds many counts of this clonotype. The chain recombines TRBV28 with TRBJ2-7, with D perhaps TRBD1 (5 bases). Trimming pared 6 bases from V and 0 bases from J, leaving 15 bases between. The CDR3 runs 15 residues. Germline values: CDR1 MDHEN, CDR2 SYDVKM. The CDR3 loop is CASSPPGKTSYEQYF. DNA for the CDR3: TGTGCCAGCAGCCCACCAGGGAAAACCTCCTACGAGCAGTACTTC.

This clonotype was recorded at least ten times. The chain couples TRBV5-1 to TRBJ2-1; D unclear. Trimming took 0 bases from V and 6 from J, leaving 13 bases between them. Germline V lookup: CDR1 SGHRS, CDR2 YFSETQ. The CDR3 totals 15 residues. This CDR3 reads CASSLAGSVGNEQFF. CDR3 sequence (DNA): TGCGCCAGCAGCTTGGCTGGTTCGGTGGGCAATGAGCAGTTCTTC.

This clonotype was counted once. The gene calls are TRBV5-1 and TRBJ2-4; D is possibly TRBD1 or TRBD2 (5 bases each). The V gene's germline CDR1 is SGHRS and CDR2 YFSETQ. The CDR3 runs to 15 residues. Between the trimmed V and J ends, which lost 7 bases and 5 bases, there was a span of 19 bases. The CDR3: CASRAGRAVQNIQYF. The CDR3, as DNA: TGCGCCAGCCGGGCAGGGCGGGCGGTACAAAACATTCAGTACTTC.

This clonotype appeared many times. The V and J genes are TRBV7-9 and TRBJ2-1; D is perhaps TRBD2 (5 bases). The CDR3 consists of 15 residues. Per germline, CDR1 SEHNR and CDR2 FQNEAQ (reference sequence). V lost 1 base and J lost 9, with 16 bases in between. CDR3 sequence (DNA): TGTGCCAGCAGCTTAGTCCTGGGCAGCCGGGGTGAGCAGTTCTTC. Translating gives CASSLVLGSRGEQFF.

This clonotype appeared many times. CDR3: CASSFGGVKLNEQFF. The CDR3 region has the DNA TGTGCCAGCAGTTTTGGCGGGGTCAAATTGAATGAGCAGTTCTTC. The V call is TRBV12-3 or TRBV12-4, the J call TRBJ2-1; perhaps TRBD2 as D (6 bases). The CDR3 covers 15 residues. The V end was cut by 3 bases, the J end by 7 bases, with 16 bases between.

This clonotype was recorded many times. The chain has TRBV6-5 and TRBJ1-1; D is ambiguous. Trimming stripped 0 bases from V and 10 bases from J, with 15 bases between. Germline loops: CDR1 MNHEY, CDR2 SVGAGI. CDR3 length equals 14 residues. The CDR3 sequence: CASSYSYGVLLAFF. CDR3 nucleotides: TGTGCCAGCAGTTACTCTTATGGAGTGCTTCTAGCTTTCTTT.

This clonotype was observed at least ten times. The chain employs TRBV29-1 and TRBJ2-7; D is unresolved. V lost 5 bases and J lost 6, with 14 bases in between. The germline V gene encodes CDR1 SQVTM and CDR2 ANQGSEA. There are 12 residues in the CDR3. The CDR3 spells CSVTDGIPEQYF. The CDR3 DNA follows: TGCAGCGTTACCGACGGCATCCCCGAGCAGTACTTC.

This chain connects TRBV7-9 to TRBJ2-2; the D gene could be TRBD1 or TRBD2 (5 bases each). The CDR3 runs 17 residues. CDR1 and CDR2 (germline): SEHNR, FQNEAQ (reference sequence). V gave up 1 base and J gave up 0 bases, with 12 bases separating them. The CDR3 region is CASSLGPGRPNTGELFF. CDR3 DNA sequence: TGTGCCAGCAGCTTAGGCCCGGGACGACCGAACACCGGGGAGCTGTTTTTT.

There are many counts of this clonotype. At one end, the junction sequence differs from germline, possibly due to a read error. The genes are TRBV5-1 and TRBJ2-3, with 14 nucleotides matching TRBD2. Germline V CDR1 and CDR2: SGHRS, YFSETQ. This CDR3 has 16 residues. In DNA form, the CDR3 reads TGTGCCAGCAGCTTGGGGACTAGCGGGAGCGCAGATACGCAGTATTTT. It is translated as CASSLGTSGSADTQYF.